These 6 T cell receptor beta chains share one sample of origin, sequenced in a study of blood T cell repertoires in COVID-19. Clones were read by immunoSEQ multiplex PCR, and TCRdb kept only the in-frame ones, dropping some. The sample gives under 300,000 clones, about 85% of which show up once; around 3% is in the top ten. The source material was PBMCs or T cells enriched from blood (not recorded which). These receptors came from a woman aged 45 to 65 who had recovered from COVID-19.

The chain carries TRBV11-2 and TRBJ1-6, with 7 bases matching TRBD1. V lost 2 bases to trimming and J lost 7 bases; unmatched junction nucleotides: 5. The germline V gene encodes CDR1 SGHAT and CDR2 FQNNGV. This CDR3 is 15 amino acids long. This CDR3 is CASSLYGTVNSPLHF. DNA of the CDR3: TGTGCCAGCAGCTTATACGGGACAGTGAATTCACCCCTCCACTTT.

CDR3 sequence (DNA): TGTGCCAGCCGCGGCGACAGGGGTTATAACAATGAGCAGTTCTTC. This gives the protein CASRGDRGYNNEQFF. The chain combines TRBV2 with TRBJ2-1, with TRBD1 matching over 8 bases. Germline CDR1 is SNHLY and CDR2 is FYNNEI. The CDR3 is 15 amino acids. The V segment lost 8 bases and the J segment 5 bases; nucleotides outside the gene matches: 11.

This clone has just one count. The CDR3 loop is CAWSIGQAQHYGYTF. Here the CDR3 DNA reads TGTGCCTGGAGTATTGGACAGGCGCAGCACTATGGCTACACCTTC. J is TRBJ1-2 and V is TRBV30; TRBD1 aligns across 7 bases. The junction had 9 bases not matched to a gene; V was cut back by 2 bases and J by 3 bases. This CDR3 has 15 amino acids. Germline V gene data show CDR1 as GTSNPN and CDR2 as SVGIG (reference sequence).

V gene TRBV2 combines with J gene TRBJ2-1, with D perhaps matching TRBD2 (5 bases). The CDR3 length is 14 residues. Per germline, CDR1 SNHLY and CDR2 FYNNEI. V was pared by 3 bases and J by 8 bases, with 14 bases between. For the CDR3, the DNA is TGTGCCAGCAGTGAGCGGGCGAGGTTGGATGAGCAGTTCTTC. Translating gives CASSERARLDEQFF. Based on the CDR3 plus reference TRBV2 and TRBJ2-1, the full variable domain is EPEVTQTPSHQVTQMGQEVILRCVPISNHLYFYWYRQILGQKVEFLVSFYNNEISEKSEIFDDQFSVERPDGSNFTLKIRSTKLEDSAMYFCASSERARLDEQFFGPGTRLTVL.

This clone was counted a few times. This chain uses TRBV11-1 with TRBJ1-1; tentatively, D is TRBD1 (5 bases). With 5 bases removed from V and 11 bases from J, the gap between germline ends came to 21 bases. The germline CDR1 and CDR2 sequences are SGHAT and FQDESV (reference sequence). The CDR3 extends over 14 amino acids. As DNA, the CDR3 is TGTGCCAGCAGCCTCGACAGACGTACCTTTCGGGCTTTCTTT. This gives the protein CASSLDRRTFRAFF.

The genes are TRBV3-1 (or the pseudogene TRBV3-2) and TRBJ1-6; 7 positions agree with TRBD1. The CDR3 extends over 13 amino acids. CDR1 LGHDT and CDR2 YNNKEL come from the germline V gene (reference sequence). The junction had 3 bases not matched to a gene; V was cut back by 4 bases and J by 9 bases. The CDR3 loop is CASSLRTGSPLHF. CDR3 DNA: TGTGCCAGCAGCCTCAGGACAGGTTCACCCCTCCACTTT.